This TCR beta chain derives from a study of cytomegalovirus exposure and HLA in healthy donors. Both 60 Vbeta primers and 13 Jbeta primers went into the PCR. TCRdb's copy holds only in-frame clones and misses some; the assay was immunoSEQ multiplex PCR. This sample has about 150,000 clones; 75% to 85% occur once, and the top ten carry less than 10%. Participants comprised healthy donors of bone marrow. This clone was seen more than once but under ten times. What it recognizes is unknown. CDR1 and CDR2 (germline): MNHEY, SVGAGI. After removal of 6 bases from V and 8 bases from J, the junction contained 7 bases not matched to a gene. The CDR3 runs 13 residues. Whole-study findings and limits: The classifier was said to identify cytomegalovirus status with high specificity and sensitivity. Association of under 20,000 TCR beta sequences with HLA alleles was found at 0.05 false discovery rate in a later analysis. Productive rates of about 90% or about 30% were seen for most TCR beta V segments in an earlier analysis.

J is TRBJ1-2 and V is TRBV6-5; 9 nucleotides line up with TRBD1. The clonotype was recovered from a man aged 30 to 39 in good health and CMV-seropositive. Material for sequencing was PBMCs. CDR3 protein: CASSLQGARGYTF. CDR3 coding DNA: TGTGCCAGCAGCTTACAGGGGGCGCGGGGCTACACCTTC.